The 22 T cell receptor beta chains presented below share a single source sample, sequenced in a study of T cell responses to AZD1222 COVID-19 vaccine. Only in-frame clones appear in the TCRdb table, and some are missing; sequencing was by immunoSEQ multiplex PCR. The table includes about 180,000 clones, 80% to 95% detected once. The sequenced sample was peripheral blood, obtained 28 days after the second AZD1222 dose. These TCRs come from an adult who received the AZD1222 COVID-19 vaccine.

This chain links TRBV25-1 with TRBJ2-1; unclear D gene. CDR1 and CDR2 (germline): MGHDK, SYGVNS. The CDR3 contains 15 residues. V was clipped by 4 bases and J by 5 bases, with 15 bases between them. DNA of the CDR3: TGTGCCAGCAGTGCGACTTCCGAGATCGACAATGAGCAGTTCTTC. It codes for CASSATSEIDNEQFF.

This sequence joins TRBV9 and TRBJ2-7; 9 bases match TRBD1. The ends lost 4 bases at V and 3 bases at J; junction bases unmatched: 11. The CDR3 covers 16 residues. The germline V gene encodes CDR1 SGDLS and CDR2 YYNGEE. Here the CDR3 DNA reads TGTGCCAGCAGCTCAAACGCGGGACAGGGCCTCTACGAGCAGTACTTC. Translating it yields CASSSNAGQGLYEQYF.

A single count supports this clone. The chain employs TRBV4-3 and TRBJ2-3, with D unresolved. Per the germline V gene, CDR1 is LGHNA and CDR2 is YSLEER. The CDR3 runs to 15 residues. Trimming stripped 1 base from V and 0 bases from J, with 8 bases between. CDR3 protein: CASSQADTSTDTQYF. CDR3 nucleotide sequence: TGCGCCAGCAGCCAAGCCGACACCAGCACAGATACGCAGTATTTT.

CDR3 nucleotides: TGTGCCAGCAGTCGAGAGGCCTATGGCTACACCTTC. This codes for CASSREAYGYTF. The chain joins TRBV9 to TRBJ1-2, with D uncertain. V lost 5 bases and J 4 bases, leaving 9 bases between the germline ends. The CDR3 contains 12 residues. Germline V gene lookup returns CDR1 SGDLS and CDR2 YYNGEE.

The gene calls are TRBV6-6 and TRBJ1-1; 7 bases are shared with TRBD1. Germline loops: CDR1 MNHNY, CDR2 SVGAGI (reference sequence). This CDR3 has 13 residues. V shed 11 bases, J shed 6 bases, and the junction held 12 bases outside the gene matches. The CDR3 sequence is CAHVGRDSSEAFF. The CDR3 DNA reads as TGTGCCCACGTCGGGCGGGACAGTTCTGAAGCTTTCTTT.

The chain has TRBV7-2 and TRBJ2-6; TRBD2 is a possible D gene (6 bases). Germline V gives CDR1 SGHTA, CDR2 FQGNSA. Trimming left V 4 bases short and J 1 base short, with 17 bases between. This CDR3 has 18 amino acids. CDR3 residues: CASSYQTTSYSGANVLTF. For the CDR3, the DNA is TGTGCCAGCAGCTATCAGACGACTAGTTATTCTGGGGCCAACGTCCTGACTTTC.

The chain uses TRBV6-5 and TRBJ2-1; no clear D gene. Germline V gene lookup returns CDR1 MNHEY and CDR2 SVGAGI. The V end lost 0 bases, the J end lost 10 bases, and 10 bases lay between the germline ends. The CDR3 loop spans 13 amino acids. The CDR3 spells CASSYSGRTEQFF. The DNA for the CDR3 is TGTGCCAGCAGTTACTCTGGAAGGACGGAGCAGTTCTTC.

About this clone itself: At the DNA level, this CDR3 is encoded by other sequences in the same sample as well. This chain connects TRBV4-2 to TRBJ2-7; no reliable D call. There are 12 residues in the CDR3. Between the trimmed V and J ends, which lost 4 bases and 3 bases, there was a span of 7 bases. In germline, CDR1 is LGHNA, CDR2 YNFKEQ. CDR3 amino acids: CASSPDGYEQYF. The CDR3 region has the DNA TGTGCCAGCAGCCCGGACGGCTACGAGCAGTACTTC.

This clone was observed a handful of times. The chain couples TRBV28 to TRBJ2-2, with 7 bases that match TRBD1. The CDR3 extends over 15 amino acids. The ends lost 3 bases at V and 0 bases at J; junction bases unmatched: 1. CDR1 is MDHEN and CDR2 is SYDVKM in the germline V gene. The CDR3 DNA sequence: TGTGCCAGCAGTTTGCAGGGGGCGAACACCGGGGAGCTGTTTTTT. Its translation is CASSLQGANTGELFF.

The chain carries TRBV4-2 and TRBJ1-3; 7 bases fit TRBD1. CDR3 length: 16 residues. Germline V gene sequence: CDR1 LGHNA, CDR2 YNFKEQ. V dropped 0 bases and J dropped 4; count of bases not matched to a gene: 6. The CDR3 sequence: CASSQDGDSWGNTIYF. DNA for the CDR3: TGTGCCAGCAGCCAAGATGGGGACAGTTGGGGAAACACCATATATTTT.

V usage is TRBV19 and J usage is TRBJ2-3; 16 bases are a match to TRBD2. Germline V CDR1 and CDR2: LNHDA, SQIVND (reference sequence). This CDR3 region has 19 residues. V shed 6 bases and J 1 base; nucleotides not matched to a gene: 10. CDR3 sequence: CASSRNSGLAGGRTDTQYF. The CDR3 DNA reads as TGTGCCAGTAGCAGGAACTCGGGACTAGCGGGAGGGCGCACAGATACGCAGTATTTT. Using reference TRBV19 and TRBJ2-3 for the parts outside the CDR3, the full variable domain is DGGITQSPKYLFRKEGQNVTLSCEQNLNHDAMYWYRQDPGQGLRLIYYSQIVNDFQKGDIAEGYSVSREKKESFPLTVTSAQKNPTAFYLCASSRNSGLAGGRTDTQYFGPGTRLTVL.

The gene calls are TRBV5-6 and TRBJ2-7, with 7 bases fitting TRBD1. The CDR3 totals 15 residues. Trimming at V came to 1 base and at J to 3 bases, leaving 7 bases not matched to a gene. Germline-derived CDR1 and CDR2 are SGHDT and YYEEEE. The CDR3 reads CASSLSPGQNYEQYF. The CDR3 bases are TGTGCCAGCAGCTTGAGTCCGGGACAGAACTACGAGCAGTACTTC.

The chain links TRBV12-2 to TRBJ2-3; the D call TRBD2 from the table was never checked on the DNA. TRBV12-2 constitutes a pseudogene. CDR3 length: 16 residues. CDR3 DNA: TGTGCAAGTCGCTTAGGGTTCGGGAGGCTAGTAGATACGCAGTATTTT. This gives the protein CASRLGFGRLVDTQYF.

V and J are TRBV9 and TRBJ2-3; 8 positions match TRBD1. CDR3 length: 15 amino acids. Germline assignment: CDR1 SGDLS and CDR2 YYNGEE. Trimming at V came to 4 bases and at J to 5 bases, leaving 9 bases not matched to a gene. The CDR3 DNA is TGTGCCAGCAGCCCCACAGGGACAGGCCGAGATACGCAGTATTTT. It encodes CASSPTGTGRDTQYF.

The V call is TRBV5-8, the J call TRBJ2-7, with 8 bases fitting TRBD1. J gave up 7 bases and V 0 bases, and 9 bases lay outside the gene matches. Germline V CDR1 and CDR2: SGHTS, YDEGEE. The length of the CDR3 is 15 residues. CDR3 nucleotides: TGTGCCAGCAGCTTGGGGACAGGGCGTGCCCCAGAGCAGTACTTC. Amino acids: CASSLGTGRAPEQYF.

This chain joins TRBV6-5 and TRBJ1-6; weak D call: TRBD1 (6 bases). Per the germline V gene, CDR1 is MNHEY and CDR2 is SVGAGI. CDR3 size: 14 residues. V was shortened by 7 bases and J by 7 bases, with 14 bases between the two germline ends. DNA of the CDR3: TGTGCCAGCACCCCGACAGGCGAAAATTCACCCCTCCACTTT. Protein product: CASTPTGENSPLHF.

The chain carries TRBV28 and TRBJ1-5, with TRBD1 as a possible D gene (5 bases). V gave up 7 bases and J gave up 3 bases, with 16 bases separating them. CDR1 MDHEN and CDR2 SYDVKM come from the germline V gene. This CDR3 has 15 residues. The CDR3 loop is CASTDGTDFNQPQHF. The CDR3 nucleotides are TGTGCCAGCACCGATGGGACGGATTTCAATCAGCCCCAGCATTTT.

The V gene is TRBV28, the J gene TRBJ1-4; D not certain. CDR1 and CDR2 from the germline V gene are MDHEN and SYDVKM. The CDR3 runs to 12 residues. V shed 8 bases and J shed 6 bases, with 10 bases lying between them. The CDR3, as DNA: TGTGCCAGCGGGGTCGAACATGAAAAACTGTTTTTT. As protein: CASGVEHEKLFF.

The chain links TRBV6-5 to TRBJ1-2; 8 positions match TRBD1. Germline-derived CDR1 and CDR2 are MNHEY and SVGAGI. Germline trimming cut 4 bases from V and 3 bases from J; bases unmatched to any gene: 10. CDR3 length equals 16 residues. The CDR3 DNA follows: TGTGCCAGCAGTTCACCATGGACAGGGAGGGACTATGGCTACACCTTC. It yields the protein CASSSPWTGRDYGYTF.

J is TRBJ2-5 and V is TRBV5-4, with D tentatively TRBD1 (7 bases). Per the germline V gene, CDR1 is SGHNT and CDR2 is YYREEE (reference sequence). The CDR3 contains 15 residues. The DNA of the CDR3 is TGTGCTACCCTACCGGGGGACAGTAGATTAGAGACCCAGTACTTC. Protein product: CATLPGDSRLETQYF.

This chain's CDR3 is CASRHREINSPLHF. The CDR3 nucleotides read TGTGCCAGTAGGCACAGAGAAATTAATTCACCCCTCCACTTT. This chain links TRBV19 with TRBJ1-6; no clear D. The CDR3 runs 14 residues. Looked up from germline, CDR1 is LNHDA and CDR2 is SQIVND (reference sequence). V was cut by 6 bases and J by 6 bases, with 12 bases left in between.

The J gene is TRBJ1-1, the V gene TRBV30; maybe TRBD1 (6 bases). Between the trimmed V and J ends, which lost 0 bases and 0 bases, there was a span of 11 bases. This CDR3 has 15 residues. Germline V gene sequence: CDR1 GTSNPN, CDR2 SVGIG (reference sequence). The CDR3 sequence: CAWSVTGSVNTEAFF. CDR3 nucleotide sequence: TGTGCCTGGAGTGTAACAGGGTCTGTGAACACTGAAGCTTTCTTT.